This TCR beta chain was observed in a study of OX40 agonist ivuxolimab in advanced cancers. Study-wide results and limits: CD4+ and CD8+ T cells in blood underwent clonal expansion by week 6 at 0.1 to 3.0 mg/kg. Expanded clones were, on average, more numerous in CD8+ T cells than in CD4+.

Sequenced by immunoSEQ multiplex PCR; TCRdb stores in-frame clones only, minus some. The table includes roughly 80,000 clones, approximately 80% detected once. The germline V and J ends were trimmed by 3 bases and 0 bases, with 12 bases remaining between them. This CDR3 has 16 amino acids. Germline V gene lookup returns CDR1 LNHDA and CDR2 SQIVND (reference sequence). Note on this clone: Its antigen is undetermined.

Sequenced material: CD4+ or CD8+ T cells sorted from blood, taken in a trial of the OX40 agonist ivuxolimab. The genes are TRBV19 and TRBJ1-5; no reliable D call. This clonotype originated in an adult with an advanced solid tumor such as melanoma, head and neck, liver or kidney cancer. The CDR3 region is CASSINKVYSNQPQHF. The CDR3, as DNA: TGTGCCAGTAGTATTAATAAGGTTTATAGCAATCAGCCCCAGCATTTT.